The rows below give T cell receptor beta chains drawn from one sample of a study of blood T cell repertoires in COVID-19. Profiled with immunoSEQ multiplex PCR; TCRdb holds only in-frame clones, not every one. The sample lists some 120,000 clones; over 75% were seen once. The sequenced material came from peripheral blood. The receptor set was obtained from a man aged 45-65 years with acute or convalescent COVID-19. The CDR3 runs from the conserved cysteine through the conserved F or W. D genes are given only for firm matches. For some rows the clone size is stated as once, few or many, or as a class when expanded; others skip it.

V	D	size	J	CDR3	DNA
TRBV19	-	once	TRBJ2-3	CASSTVTDTQYF	TGTGCCAGTAGTACCGTCACAGATACGCAGTATTTT
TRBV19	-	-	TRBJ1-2	CASSKQGNYGYTF	TGTGCCAGTAGTAAACAGGGAAACTATGGCTACACCTTC
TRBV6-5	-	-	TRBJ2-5	CASSYTDKQETQYF	TGTGCCAGCAGTTACACAGACAAACAAGAGACCCAGTACTTC
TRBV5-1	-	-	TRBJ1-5	CASSSHQPQHF	TGCGCCAGCAGCAGCCATCAGCCCCAGCATTTT
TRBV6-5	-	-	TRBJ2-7	CASSSVSYEQYF	TGTGCCAGCAGTAGCGTCTCCTACGAGCAGTACTTC
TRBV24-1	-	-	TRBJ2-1	CATQLEGYNEQFF	TGTGCCACCCAGCTGGAGGGTTACAATGAGCAGTTCTTC
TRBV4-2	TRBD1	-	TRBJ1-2	CASSQDVGGNYGYTF	TGTGCCAGCAGCCAAGACGTAGGGGGCAACTATGGCTACACCTTC
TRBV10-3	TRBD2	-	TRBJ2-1	CAISVGTSGKLNEQFF	TGTGCCATCAGTGTCGGGACTAGCGGGAAGTTGAATGAGCAGTTCTTC
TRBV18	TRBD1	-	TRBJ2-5	CASSPQTGAVETQYF	TGTGCCAGCTCACCGCAGACAGGGGCGGTGGAGACCCAGTACTTC
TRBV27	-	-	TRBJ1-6	CASSLVGVRSPLHF	TGTGCCAGCAGTTTAGTAGGGGTTCGATCACCCCTCCACTTT
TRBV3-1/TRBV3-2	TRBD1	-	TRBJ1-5	CASSYRGQGRDQPQHF	TGTGCCAGCAGCTACAGAGGACAGGGGAGGGATCAGCCCCAGCATTTT
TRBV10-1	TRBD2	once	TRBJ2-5	CASSRTSGRGETQYF	TGCGCCAGCAGCCGGACTAGCGGGAGGGGAGAGACCCAGTACTTC
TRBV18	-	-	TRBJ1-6	CASSPIGDSYNSPLHF	TGTGCCAGCTCACCAATAGGGGACTCCTATAATTCACCCCTCCACTTT
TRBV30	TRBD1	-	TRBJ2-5	CAWDRVQETQYF	TGTGCCTGGGACAGGGTCCAAGAGACCCAGTACTTC
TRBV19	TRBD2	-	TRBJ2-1	CASSTETSGMRNEQFF	TGTGCCAGTAGTACGGAGACTAGCGGGATGAGGAATGAGCAGTTCTTC
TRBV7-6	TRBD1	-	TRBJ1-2	CASSSMGPGQGNYGYTF	TGTGCCAGCAGCTCCATGGGGCCGGGACAGGGAAACTATGGCTACACCTTC
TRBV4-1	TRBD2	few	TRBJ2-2	CASSPSLAGGTTGELFF	TGCGCCAGCAGCCCGAGTCTGGCGGGAGGCACCACCGGGGAGCTGTTTTTT
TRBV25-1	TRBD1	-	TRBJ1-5	CASSERGQVSNQPQHF	TGTGCCAGCAGTGAACGTGGACAGGTTAGCAATCAGCCCCAGCATTTT
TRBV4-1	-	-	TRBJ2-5	CASSQEGTVRKTQYF	TGCGCCAGCAGCCAAGAGGGGACTGTCCGAAAGACCCAGTACTTC
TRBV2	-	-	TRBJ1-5	CASRSPRGNQPQHF	TGTGCCAGCAGGTCTCCCAGGGGCAATCAGCCCCAGCATTTT
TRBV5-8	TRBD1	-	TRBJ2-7	CASSFTGVLQSYEQYF	TGTGCCAGCAGCTTCACAGGGGTCTTACAATCCTACGAGCAGTACTTC
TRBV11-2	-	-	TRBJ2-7	CASSLVGAEPYEQYF	TGTGCCAGCAGCTTAGTAGGGGCAGAACCTTACGAGCAGTACTTC
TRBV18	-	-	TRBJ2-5	CASSPLTGRGETQYF	TGTGCCAGCTCACCACTCACGGGCCGGGGGGAGACCCAGTACTTC
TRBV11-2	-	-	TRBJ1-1	CASSLGDRSTEAFF	TGTGCCAGCAGCTTAGGAGACAGAAGCACTGAAGCTTTCTTT
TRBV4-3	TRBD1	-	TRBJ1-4	CASSQGDGQGNEKLFF	TGCGCCAGCAGCCAAGGGGACGGACAGGGGAATGAAAAACTGTTTTTT
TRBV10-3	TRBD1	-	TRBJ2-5	CAISEGRGQGETQYF	TGTGCCATCAGTGAGGGCAGGGGGCAAGGGGAGACCCAGTACTTC
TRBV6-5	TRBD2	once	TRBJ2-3	CASSYLGTNTDTQYF	TGTGCCAGCAGTTACTTGGGGACTAACACAGATACGCAGTATTTT
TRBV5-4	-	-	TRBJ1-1	CASSPGGRYTEAFF	TGTGCCAGCAGCCCTGGAGGCCGATACACTGAAGCTTTCTTT
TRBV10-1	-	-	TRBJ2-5	CASSELEGRQETQYF	TGCGCCAGCAGTGAGTTGGAGGGAAGACAGGAGACCCAGTACTTC
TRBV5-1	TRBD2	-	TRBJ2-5	CASSLAGTSNKYF	TGCGCCAGCAGCTTGGCCGGGACTAGCAATAAGTACTTC
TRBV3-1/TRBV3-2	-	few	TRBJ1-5	CASSPTRNSNQPQHF	TGTGCCAGCAGCCCCACACGAAATAGCAATCAGCCCCAGCATTTT
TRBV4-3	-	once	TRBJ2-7	CASSQDARDSSYEQYF	TGCGCCAGCAGCCAAGACGCGCGGGATTCCTCCTACGAGCAGTACTTC
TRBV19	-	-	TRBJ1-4	CASSILQGTEKLFF	TGTGCCAGTAGTATCCTACAGGGCACTGAAAAACTGTTTTTT
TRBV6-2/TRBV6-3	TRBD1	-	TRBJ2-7	CASSYTRQGADFYEQYF	TGTGCCAGCAGTTACACGAGACAGGGGGCTGACTTCTACGAGCAGTACTTC
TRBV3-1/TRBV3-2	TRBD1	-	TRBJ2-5	CASSQVRDRGQETQYF	TGTGCCAGCAGCCAAGTCCGAGACAGGGGTCAAGAGACCCAGTACTTC
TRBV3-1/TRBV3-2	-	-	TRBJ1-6	CASSQASSYNSPLHF	TGTGCCAGCAGCCAAGCCAGCTCCTATAATTCACCCCTCCACTTT
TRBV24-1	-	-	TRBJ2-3	CATSDSGPDTQYF	TGTGCCACCAGTGATAGCGGCCCGGATACGCAGTATTTT
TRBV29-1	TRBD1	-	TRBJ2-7	CSVSSGTGVKSYEQYF	TGCAGCGTCTCCTCCGGGACAGGGGTAAAATCCTACGAGCAGTACTTC
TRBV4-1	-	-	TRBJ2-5	CASSQVEQETQYF	TGCGCCAGCAGCCAAGTGGAGCAAGAGACCCAGTACTTC
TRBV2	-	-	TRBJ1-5	CASRDRGGNQPQHF	TGTGCCAGCAGGGACAGAGGAGGCAATCAGCCCCAGCATTTT
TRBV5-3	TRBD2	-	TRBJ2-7	CARRPGTGTSFYEQYF	TGTGCCAGAAGACCCGGGACCGGGACTAGCTTCTACGAGCAGTACTTC
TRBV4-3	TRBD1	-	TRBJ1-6	CASSQETDRGWGSPLHF	TGCGCCAGCAGCCAAGAAACGGACAGGGGATGGGGATCACCCCTCCACTTT
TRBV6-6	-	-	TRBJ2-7	CASTREGRYEQYF	TGTGCCAGCACCCGAGAGGGGAGGTACGAGCAGTACTTC
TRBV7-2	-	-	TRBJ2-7	CASSFRADEQYF	TGTGCCAGCAGCTTCAGGGCCGACGAGCAGTACTTC
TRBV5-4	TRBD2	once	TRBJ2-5	CASSLGGRERETQYF	TGTGCCAGCAGCTTGGGCGGGAGGGAACGGGAGACCCAGTACTTC
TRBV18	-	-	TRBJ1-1	CASAVSGVEAFF	TGTGCCAGCGCAGTTTCAGGGGTTGAAGCTTTCTTT
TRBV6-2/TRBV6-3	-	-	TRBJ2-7	CASRPLASYSYEQYF	TGTGCCAGCAGGCCTCTAGCGTCCTACTCCTACGAGCAGTACTTC
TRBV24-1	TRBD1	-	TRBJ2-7	CATKDREVGEQYF	TGTGCCACCAAGGACAGGGAGGTTGGGGAGCAGTACTTC
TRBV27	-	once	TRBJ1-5	CASSLSAGQDQPQHF	TGTGCCAGCAGTTTATCAGCGGGGCAGGATCAGCCCCAGCATTTT
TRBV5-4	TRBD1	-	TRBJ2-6	CASSLGQGPSGANVLTF	TGTGCCAGCAGCTTGGGACAGGGACCGTCTGGGGCCAACGTCCTGACTTTC
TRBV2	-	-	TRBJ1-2	CASSEPNYGYTF	TGTGCCAGCAGTGAACCAAATTATGGCTACACCTTC
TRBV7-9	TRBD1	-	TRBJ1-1	CASSLMWDREAFF	TGTGCCAGCAGCTTGATGTGGGACAGAGAAGCTTTCTTT
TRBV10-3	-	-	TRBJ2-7	CAISESSAGGEQYF	TGTGCCATCAGTGAGTCCAGCGCCGGCGGGGAGCAGTACTTC
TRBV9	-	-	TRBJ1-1	CASSVAWSGALGAFF	TGTGCCAGCAGCGTAGCTTGGTCAGGGGCCCTAGGTGCTTTCTTT
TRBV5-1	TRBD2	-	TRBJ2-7	CASNALGLAGYEQYF	TGCGCCAGTAACGCACTCGGACTAGCCGGCTACGAGCAGTACTTC
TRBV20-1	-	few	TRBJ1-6	CSASLQGYNSPLHF	TGCAGTGCTAGTCTACAGGGATATAATTCACCCCTCCACTTT
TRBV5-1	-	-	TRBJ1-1	CASSLGHLATEAFF	TGCGCCAGCAGCTTGGGACACCTCGCGACTGAAGCTTTCTTT
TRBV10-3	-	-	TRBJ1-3	CAIMRELVNTIYF	TGTGCCATCATGAGGGAGTTGGTAAACACCATATATTTT
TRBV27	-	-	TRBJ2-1	CASSTGSSVYNEQFF	TGTGCCAGCAGTACAGGTAGTTCGGTATACAATGAGCAGTTCTTC